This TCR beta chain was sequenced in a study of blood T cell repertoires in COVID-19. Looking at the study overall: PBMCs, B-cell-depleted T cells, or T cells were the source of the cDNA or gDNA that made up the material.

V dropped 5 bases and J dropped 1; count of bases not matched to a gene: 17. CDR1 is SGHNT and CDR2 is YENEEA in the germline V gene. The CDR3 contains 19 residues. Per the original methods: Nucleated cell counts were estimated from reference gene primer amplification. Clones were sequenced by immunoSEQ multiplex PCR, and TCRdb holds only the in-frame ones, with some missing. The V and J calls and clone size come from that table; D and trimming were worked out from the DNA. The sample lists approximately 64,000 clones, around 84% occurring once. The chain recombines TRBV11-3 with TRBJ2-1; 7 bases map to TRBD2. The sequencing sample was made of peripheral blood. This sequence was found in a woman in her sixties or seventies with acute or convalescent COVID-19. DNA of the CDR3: TGTGCCAGCAGCACATCACGAAGGACTAGAAATGGGTCCTACAATGAGCAGTTCTTC. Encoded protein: CASSTSRRTRNGSYNEQFF.